Below, 7 T cell receptor beta chains from the same sample are listed, as sequenced in a study of Ad26.COV2.S vaccination and SARS-CoV-2 variants. Libraries were prepared by immunoSEQ multiplex PCR; TCRdb keeps only in-frame clonotypes and omits some of them. The table lists about 440,000 clones, roughly 89% of them singletons, with around 13% in the top ten. As to treatment: 15 to 20 received Ad26.COV2.S at low or high dose, single or two shots; 5 received placebo; per-sample allocation not given. Samples analyzed were those drawn on day 63 after the first vaccine or placebo injection. This specimen was peripheral blood, taken in a trial of Ad26.COV2.S vaccine versus placebo. These receptors all come from a person aged 18-60 years who received the Ad26.COV2.S COVID-19 vaccine or a placebo.

The V and J genes are TRBV6-6 and TRBJ1-4; D unclear. The length of the CDR3 is 16 residues. Germline CDR1 reads MNHNY; CDR2 reads SVGAGI (reference sequence). Trimming removed 7 bases at V and 4 bases at J, with 19 bases between. The CDR3 here is CASTPSRVTNNEKLFF. CDR3 coding DNA: TGTGCCAGCACCCCCTCCCGGGTTACTAATAATGAAAAACTGTTTTTT.

V usage is TRBV3-1 (or the pseudogene TRBV3-2) and J usage is TRBJ1-2; 9 bases fit TRBD1. Germline values: CDR1 LGHDT, CDR2 YNNKEL (reference sequence). The V segment lost 3 bases and the J segment 6 bases; nucleotides outside the gene matches: 8. The CDR3 is 15 amino acids. CDR3 sequence reads: CASSHTGTGNHGYTF. CDR3 bases: TGTGCCAGCAGCCACACTGGGACAGGGAATCATGGCTACACCTTC.

This chain links TRBV4-2 with TRBJ2-2; TRBD1 or TRBD2 may be the D gene (5 bases each). The CDR3 has 14 residues. Germline loops: CDR1 LGHNA, CDR2 YNFKEQ. V lost 6 bases, J lost 4 bases, and 12 bases lay in between. For the CDR3, the DNA is TGTGCCAGCAGTCACGTGGGGGTCACCGGGGAGCTGTTTTTT. Translating gives CASSHVGVTGELFF.

This clone is a singleton in its sample. V gene TRBV6-5 combines with J gene TRBJ1-1; a weak D match, TRBD1 (6 bases). The CDR3 covers 13 residues. Germline V CDR1 and CDR2: MNHEY, SVGAGI. V lost 4 bases and J lost 7, with 13 bases in between. CDR3 bases: TGTGCCAGCAGTTCCCAGGACAGCCGTGAAGCTTTCTTT. Amino acids: CASSSQDSREAFF.

The gene calls are TRBV6-6 and TRBJ1-5; possible D gene TRBD1, 6 bases. The CDR3 spans 15 residues. Trimming removed 6 bases from V and 7 bases from J, with 19 bases in between. CDR1 is MNHNY and CDR2 is SVGAGI in the germline V gene (reference sequence). CDR3 sequence reads: CASRTGQSSSQPQHF. CDR3 DNA sequence: TGTGCCAGCAGGACCGGACAGAGCTCGTCCCAGCCCCAGCATTTT.

CDR3 nucleotide sequence: TGCAGTACGCAGGATGGGGGTGCAGCTTTCTTT. Translated, it gives CSTQDGGAAFF. The V and J genes are TRBV20-1 and TRBJ1-1; D perhaps matches TRBD1 (5 bases). V was clipped by 8 bases and J by 10 bases, with 17 bases between them. Germline CDR1 and CDR2: DFQATT and SNEGSKA (reference sequence). The CDR3 spans 11 residues.

CDR3 in DNA: TGCGCCAGCAGCTTGGAAAGCCTTCGGGGGGACGAGCAGTACTTC. Encoded protein: CASSLESLRGDEQYF. This chain uses TRBV5-1 with TRBJ2-7, with 7 bases that match TRBD2. Germline CDR1 is SGHRS and CDR2 is YFSETQ. This CDR3 has 15 residues. Trimming at V came to 0 bases and at J to 5 bases, leaving 8 bases not matched to a gene.